A single sample is the source of the 15 T cell receptor beta chains below, sequenced in a study of CD8 T cells in Susac syndrome. It was with random hexamers that roughly 0.45 to 1 ug RNA was reverse transcribed. TCRdb called the immunoSEQ multiplex PCR reads again in MiXCR, with one record for every CDR3 protein. The sample holds about 200,000 distinct CDR3 sequences, around 95% seen once. Source material: CD4+ T cells from PBMCs. These receptors all come from a human donor in good health.

V gene TRBV29-1 combines with J gene TRBJ1-5; D is possibly TRBD1 (6 bases). The V gene's germline CDR1 is SQVTM and CDR2 ANQGSEA. V lost 8 bases and J lost 2, with 16 bases in between. There are 14 residues in the CDR3. The CDR3 region has the DNA TGCAGCACCGGAGGGGGGCTAGGCAATCAGCCCCAGCATTTT. Protein: CSTGGGLGNQPQHF.

The chain recombines TRBV29-1 with TRBJ2-2; D perhaps matches TRBD1 (5 bases). V lost 7 bases and J 1 base, leaving 10 bases between the germline ends. The CDR3 spans 13 residues. In germline, CDR1 is SQVTM, CDR2 ANQGSEA. The CDR3 DNA reads as TGCAGCGCTGGACAACTGAACACCGGGGAGCTGTTTTTT. The encoded protein is CSAGQLNTGELFF.

The chain joins TRBV5-4 to TRBJ1-1; D remains ambiguous. Trimming left V 4 bases short and J 1 base short, with 8 bases between. CDR3 length: 13 residues. Germline values: CDR1 SGHNT, CDR2 YYREEE (reference sequence). Written as DNA, the CDR3 is TGTGCCAGCAGCGCAGGAGGGAACACTGAAGCTTTCTTT. Amino acid sequence: CASSAGGNTEAFF.

The chain joins TRBV12-3 or TRBV12-4 to TRBJ2-3; D remains ambiguous. There are 11 residues in the CDR3. V was pared by 3 bases and J by 10 bases, with 8 bases between. CDR3 loop: CASSFSVPQYF. Here the CDR3 DNA reads TGTGCCAGCAGTTTTTCGGTCCCGCAGTATTTT.

For the CDR3, the DNA is TGTGCCAGCAGCCAAGGGGTGCGACAGCCCCAGCATTTT. Its translation: CASSQGVRQPQHF. This chain joins TRBV3-1 and TRBJ1-5; no reliable D call. V was shortened by 1 base and J by 7 bases, with 8 bases between the two germline ends. Germline V CDR1 and CDR2: LGHDT, YNNKEL (reference sequence). This CDR3 region has 13 residues.

V and J are TRBV29-1 and TRBJ2-5; no firm D call. Germline V gene sequence: CDR1 SQVTM, CDR2 ANQGSEA. This CDR3 region has 13 residues. Trimming cost V 4 bases and J 5 bases, with 14 bases left between them. The CDR3 loop reads CSVGTVLLETQYF. In DNA form, the CDR3 reads TGCAGCGTTGGAACGGTTCTCCTGGAGACCCAGTACTTC.

The V gene is TRBV24-1, the J gene TRBJ2-7; 10 nucleotides line up with TRBD1. Per the germline V gene, CDR1 is KGHDR and CDR2 is SFDVKD. With V trimmed by 2 bases and J by 5 bases, 5 bases remained unmatched. The CDR3 spans 15 residues. The CDR3 DNA follows: TGTGCCACCAGTGATTCCCGGGACAGGGGCAACGAGCAGTACTTC. This translates into CATSDSRDRGNEQYF.

This rearrangement joins TRBV7-3 to TRBJ2-5; 9 nucleotides agree with TRBD1. CDR3 size: 14 residues. Germline loops: CDR1 SGHTA, CDR2 FQGTGA. J was trimmed by 4 bases and V by 5 bases; bases with no gene match: 5. CDR3 DNA: TGTGCCAGCAGCGCGACAGGGGGAGGAGAGACCCAGTACTTC. Amino acids: CASSATGGGETQYF.

This chain links TRBV23-1 with TRBJ2-7; D uncertain. TRBV23-1 is an open reading frame, and its role is uncertain. Between the trimmed V and J ends, which lost 1 base and 0 bases, there was a span of 13 bases. This CDR3 has 16 amino acids. This chain's CDR3 is CASSQWRRTSSYEQYV. The CDR3 DNA reads TGCGCCAGCAGTCAATGGCGTCGCACGAGCTCCTACGAGCAGTACGTC.

This sequence joins TRBV29-1 and TRBJ2-3, with 7 bases identical to TRBD1. The V gene's germline CDR1 is SQVTM and CDR2 ANQGSEA. Germline trimming cut 5 bases from V and 1 base from J; bases unmatched to any gene: 6. This CDR3 spans 14 amino acids. Written as DNA, the CDR3 is TGCAGCGTTCCCGACAGGGTAGGCACAGATACGCAGTATTTT. This translates into CSVPDRVGTDTQYF.

CDR3 loop: CASRVSDSPLHF. CDR3 nucleotides: TGTGCCAGCAGGGTCTCGGATTCACCCCTCCACTTT. The chain uses TRBV6-5 and TRBJ1-6; D unresolved. The CDR3 is 12 residues long. Per the germline V gene, CDR1 is MNHEY and CDR2 is SVGAGI. V shed 6 bases and J shed 8 bases, with 8 bases lying between them.

V and J are TRBV3-1 and TRBJ2-5; no clear D gene. Germline lookup yields CDR1 LGHDT and CDR2 YNNKEL (reference sequence). Trimming removed 4 bases from V and 1 base from J, with 13 bases in between. The CDR3 consists of 15 residues. The CDR3 region is CASSLMATIQETQYF. CDR3 nucleotides: TGTGCCAGCAGCCTAATGGCTACAATCCAAGAGACCCAGTACTTC.

The CDR3 sequence is CASTLAGTETQYF. The CDR3 DNA sequence: TGTGCCAGCACCCTGGCAGGGACAGAGACCCAGTACTTC. The gene calls are TRBV6-5 and TRBJ2-5; D could derive from TRBD1 or TRBD2 (5 bases each). This CDR3 region has 13 residues. Deletions cut 7 bases from V and 4 bases from J, with 13 bases between. CDR1 is MNHEY, CDR2 SVGAGI, per germline.

The chain is built from TRBV20-1 and TRBJ2-7; TRBD2 is a possible D gene (6 bases). Germline V gene sequence: CDR1 DFQATT, CDR2 SNEGSKA (reference sequence). The CDR3 is 12 amino acids. V was pared by 3 bases and J by 5 bases, with 11 bases between. The CDR3 here is CSASGRENEQYV. As DNA, the CDR3 is TGCAGTGCTAGCGGGAGAGAAAACGAGCAGTACGTC.

The chain carries TRBV5-1 and TRBJ2-1; 9 bases are shared with TRBD2. V dropped 5 bases and J dropped 8; count of bases not matched to a gene: 11. Looked up from germline, CDR1 is SGHRS and CDR2 is YFSETQ. This CDR3 spans 15 amino acids. The CDR3, as DNA: TGCGCCAGCAGGTCCGGACTAGCGTTCAGGGATGAGCAGTTCTTC. Encoded protein: CASRSGLAFRDEQFF.